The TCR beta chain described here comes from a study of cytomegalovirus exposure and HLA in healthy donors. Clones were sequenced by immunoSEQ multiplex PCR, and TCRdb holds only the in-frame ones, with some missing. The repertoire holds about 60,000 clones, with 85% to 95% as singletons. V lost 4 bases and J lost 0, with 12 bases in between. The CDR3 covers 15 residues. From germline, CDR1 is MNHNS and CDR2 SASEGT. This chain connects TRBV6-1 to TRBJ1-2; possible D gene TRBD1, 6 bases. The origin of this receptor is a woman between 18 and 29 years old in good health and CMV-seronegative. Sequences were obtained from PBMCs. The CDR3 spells CASSVGTQANYGYTF. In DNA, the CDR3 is TGTGCCAGCAGTGTGGGGACACAAGCTAACTATGGCTACACCTTC.